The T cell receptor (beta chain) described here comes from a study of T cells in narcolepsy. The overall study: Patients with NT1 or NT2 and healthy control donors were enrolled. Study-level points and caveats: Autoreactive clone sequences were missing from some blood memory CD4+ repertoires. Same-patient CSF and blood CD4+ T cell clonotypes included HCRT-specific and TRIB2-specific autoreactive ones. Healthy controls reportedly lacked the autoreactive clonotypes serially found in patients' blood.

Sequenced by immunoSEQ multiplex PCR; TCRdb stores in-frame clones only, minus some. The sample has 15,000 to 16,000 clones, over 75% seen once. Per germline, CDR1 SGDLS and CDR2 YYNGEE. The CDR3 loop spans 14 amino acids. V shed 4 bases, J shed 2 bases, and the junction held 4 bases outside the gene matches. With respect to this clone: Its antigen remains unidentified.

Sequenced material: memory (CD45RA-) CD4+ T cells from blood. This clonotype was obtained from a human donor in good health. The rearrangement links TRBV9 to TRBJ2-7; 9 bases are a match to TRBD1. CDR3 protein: CASSPRQGAYEQYF. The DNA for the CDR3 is TGTGCCAGCAGCCCCCGACAGGGGGCCTACGAGCAGTACTTC.